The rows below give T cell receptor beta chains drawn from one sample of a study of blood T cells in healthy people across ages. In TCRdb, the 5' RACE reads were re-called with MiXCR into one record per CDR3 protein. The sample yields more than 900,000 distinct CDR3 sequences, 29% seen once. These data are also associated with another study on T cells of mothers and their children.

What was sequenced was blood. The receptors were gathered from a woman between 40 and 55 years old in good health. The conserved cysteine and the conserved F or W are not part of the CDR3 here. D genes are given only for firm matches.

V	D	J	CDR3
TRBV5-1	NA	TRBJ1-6	ASSLGSDDSPLH
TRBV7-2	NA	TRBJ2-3	GSSFDIGMWDTQY
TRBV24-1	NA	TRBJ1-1	ATSDNGPEAF
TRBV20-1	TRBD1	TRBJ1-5	SARKQGLGQPQH
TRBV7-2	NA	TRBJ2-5	ASTPGVGETQY
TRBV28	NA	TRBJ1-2	ASTVGGVLNYGYT
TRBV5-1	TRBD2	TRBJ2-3	ASSQALAGGLDTQY
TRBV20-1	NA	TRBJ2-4	SASGRGNIQY
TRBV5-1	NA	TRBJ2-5	ASSGGSARRETQY
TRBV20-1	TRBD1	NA	SARDWGQYEQY
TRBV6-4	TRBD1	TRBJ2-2	ASSPGQAGAGELF
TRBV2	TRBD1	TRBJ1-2	ASNRDRGSGYT
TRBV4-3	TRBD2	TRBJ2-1	ASSQGLLAHEQF
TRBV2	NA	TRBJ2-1	ASRTTAYNEQF
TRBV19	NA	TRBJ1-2	ASRASPYGYT
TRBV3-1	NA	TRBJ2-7	ASSQDEASRGYYEQY
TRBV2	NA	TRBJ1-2	ASRRTVGGYT
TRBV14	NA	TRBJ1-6	ASSQKTVNNSPLH
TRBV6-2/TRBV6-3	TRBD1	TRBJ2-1	ATFRDREHNEQF
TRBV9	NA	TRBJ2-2	ASSSRAGEVAGELF
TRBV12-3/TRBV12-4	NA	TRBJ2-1	ASSFRGHGEQF
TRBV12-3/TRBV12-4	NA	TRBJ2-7	ASSFLGFSYEQY
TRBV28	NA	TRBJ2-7	ASSFVQGRYEQY
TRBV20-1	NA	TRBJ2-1	SARDQNSYNEQF
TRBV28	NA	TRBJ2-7	ASMATPNYEQY
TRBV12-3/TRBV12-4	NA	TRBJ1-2	ASRRGSFNYGYT
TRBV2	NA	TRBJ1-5	ASRMDSNQLQH
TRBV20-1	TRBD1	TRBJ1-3	SALPGQGNTIY
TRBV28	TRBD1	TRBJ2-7	ASRLAGQGINEQY
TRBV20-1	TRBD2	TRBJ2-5	SARDYAASGGKETQY
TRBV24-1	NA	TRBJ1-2	ATSLSQGMSGYT
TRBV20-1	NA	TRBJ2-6	SASTPGANVLT
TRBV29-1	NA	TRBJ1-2	SVEDRISGYT
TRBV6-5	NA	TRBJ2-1	ASTPPGSGNEQF
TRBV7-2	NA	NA	ASSLEQGRGSPSGTQY
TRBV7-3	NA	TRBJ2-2	ASSPPGTAQTGELF
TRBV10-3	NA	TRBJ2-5	AIRASGAEETQY
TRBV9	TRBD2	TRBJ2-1	ASGLGGSGAEQF
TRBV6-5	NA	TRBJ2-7	ASSYTFRGAEQY
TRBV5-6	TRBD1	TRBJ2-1	ASSTSPRTGNNEQF
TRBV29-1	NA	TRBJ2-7	SVELQARGEQY
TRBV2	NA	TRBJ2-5	ASSDGTHQETQY
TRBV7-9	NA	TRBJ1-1	ASSSFLQGIPEAF
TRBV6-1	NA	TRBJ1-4	ASSDIARGRTNEKLF
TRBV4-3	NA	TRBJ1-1	ASSQEGGADEAF